Listed below are T cell receptor beta chains from one sample, sequenced in a study of T cells after posttransplantation cyclophosphamide. Sequencing was performed with immunoSEQ multiplex PCR; in TCRdb, only in-frame clones are kept and a portion is missing. The repertoire holds 45,000 or so clones, with roughly 92% as singletons. Specimen: PBMCs. All receptors derive from a woman between 50 and 59 years old in good health and a related stem cell transplant donor. CDR3s include the opening cysteine and the closing phenylalanine or tryptophan. Fields, in order: J gene, V gene, CDR3 protein.

J gene: TRBJ2-2
V gene: TRBV6-4
CDR3 protein: CASSRFGTGSNTGELFF

J gene: TRBJ1-3
V gene: TRBV10-3
CDR3 protein: CAISESGQTSSGNTIYF

J gene: TRBJ1-4
V gene: TRBV14
CDR3 protein: CASSPRTGGAYWGEKLFF

J gene: TRBJ1-3
V gene: TRBV14
CDR3 protein: CASSQRQGSGNTIYF

J gene: TRBJ1-1
V gene: TRBV9
CDR3 protein: CASSARQGASTEAFF

J gene: TRBJ2-6
V gene: TRBV5-4
CDR3 protein: CASRAWSGGRVAGANVLTF

J gene: TRBJ2-1
V gene: TRBV19
CDR3 protein: CASSIEASGVWGEQFF

J gene: TRBJ1-3
V gene: TRBV2
CDR3 protein: CASSSDRASGNTIYF

J gene: TRBJ2-7
V gene: TRBV6-1
CDR3 protein: CASSEWELGQYF

J gene: TRBJ2-5
V gene: TRBV11-2
CDR3 protein: CASSLQETQYF

J gene: TRBJ2-3
V gene: TRBV5-1
CDR3 protein: CASSLHGDTQYF

J gene: TRBJ1-6
V gene: TRBV25-1
CDR3 protein: CASSERSGRDSPLHF

J gene: TRBJ2-7
V gene: TRBV6-1
CDR3 protein: CASEGGQGVPQYF

J gene: TRBJ2-7
V gene: TRBV9
CDR3 protein: CASSLLGGATHEQYF

J gene: TRBJ2-7
V gene: TRBV5-1
CDR3 protein: CASSLGGDKQYF

J gene: TRBJ1-6
V gene: TRBV30
CDR3 protein: CAWSVQDNSPLHF

J gene: TRBJ1-1
V gene: TRBV29-1
CDR3 protein: CSANRGRNTEAFF

J gene: TRBJ2-7
V gene: TRBV28
CDR3 protein: CASSPGQGYEQYF

J gene: TRBJ2-7
V gene: TRBV6-5
CDR3 protein: CASSYGGGGYEQYF

J gene: TRBJ1-4
V gene: TRBV30
CDR3 protein: CALTGPTNEKLFF

J gene: TRBJ1-6
V gene: TRBV7-9
CDR3 protein: CASSPPRGYNSPLHF

J gene: TRBJ2-5
V gene: TRBV7-9
CDR3 protein: CASTPGQETQYF

J gene: TRBJ2-3
V gene: TRBV9
CDR3 protein: CASSQLGTDTQYF

J gene: TRBJ1-2
V gene: TRBV5-1
CDR3 protein: CASSLDSGYTF